A single sample gave rise to the 26 T cell receptor beta chains below, sequenced in a study of regulatory T cells in long-lasting Graves disease. Time point of the sample: newly diagnosed GD, antithyroid drugs for less than 3 months. RNA isolated from PBMCs was used to make the TCR library. CDR3-region Arm-PCR and iRepertoire HTBI primers produced the TCR beta libraries. TCRdb itself ran the multiplex PCR reads through MiXCR, one entry per CDR3 protein. The profile shows some 350,000 distinct CDR3 sequences, roughly 17% of them singletons. These same records also appear under a second study, on T cells in Graves' hyperthyroidism and ophthalmopathy.

Sample: peripheral blood mononuclear cells (PBMCs), taken at new diagnosis, from a patient treated with antithyroid drugs. The receptor source for this set is a woman between 18 and 29 years old with Graves disease.

This clonotype was counted at least ten times. This chain joins TRBV6-2 or TRBV6-3 and TRBJ2-7, with 9 bases that match TRBD1. The CDR3 is made up of 16 amino acids. With V trimmed by 0 bases and J by 3 bases, 6 bases remained unmatched. Germline CDR1 reads MNHEY; CDR2 reads SVGEGT. This CDR3 reads CASSYSTGGLFYEQYF. The DNA for the CDR3 is TGTGCCAGCAGTTACTCGACAGGGGGGCTATTCTACGAGCAGTACTTC.

This clonotype was picked up many times. The chain is built from TRBV2 and TRBJ2-2; weak D call: TRBD2 (6 bases). Per the germline V gene, CDR1 is SNHLY and CDR2 is FYNNEI. The CDR3 runs to 16 residues. Trimming pared 1 base from V and 5 bases from J, leaving 14 bases between. CDR3 sequence (DNA): TGTGCCAGCAGTGAAGAAATCGGGGGAGGAACCGGGGAGCTGTTTTTT. Translating it yields CASSEEIGGGTGELFF.

This clonotype appeared a few times. This chain uses TRBV7-9 with TRBJ2-7; 10 bases are a match to TRBD1. V was clipped by 4 bases and J by 5 bases; unmatched bases: 5. In germline, CDR1 is SEHNR, CDR2 FQNEAQ (reference sequence). The CDR3 sequence is 14 residues long. CDR3: CASSSWDRGDEQYF. The CDR3, as DNA: TGTGCCAGCAGCTCCTGGGACAGGGGTGACGAGCAGTACTTC.

This clonotype showed up many times. The gene calls are TRBV6-2 or TRBV6-3 and TRBJ2-1; D uncertain. Germline assignment: CDR1 MNHEY and CDR2 SVGEGT. V shed 4 bases and J shed 3 bases, with 4 bases lying between them. The CDR3 consists of 12 residues. CDR3 bases: TGTGCCAGCAGTTCCGACTACAATGAGCAGTTCTTC. This gives the protein CASSSDYNEQFF.

The genes are TRBV4-1 and TRBJ2-4; D gene ambiguous. The V gene lost 0 bases and the J gene lost 15 bases, with 9 bases spanning the gap. In germline, CDR1 is MGHRA, CDR2 YSYEKL. The CDR3 is 11 residues long. CDR3 sequence (DNA): TGCGCCAGCAGCCAAGAATTTTACCCGTACTTC. Its translation: CASSQEFYPYF.

Ten or more counts support this clonotype. The V and J genes are TRBV20-1 and TRBJ2-3, with D unresolved. The CDR3 extends over 11 amino acids. Trimming took off 3 bases at V and 4 bases at J, with 5 bases between the two ends. Germline V CDR1 and CDR2: DFQATT, SNEGSKA (reference sequence). CDR3 in amino acids: CSASLPDTQYF. The CDR3 DNA reads as TGCAGTGCTAGCCTTCCAGATACGCAGTATTTT.

Details on this clonotype: One end of the junction fails to match germline, which may point to a read error. The J gene is TRBJ2-1, the V gene TRBV2, with TRBD2 matching 8 bases. Germline V gene sequence: CDR1 SNHLY, CDR2 FYNNEI. This CDR3 has 14 residues. This CDR3 reads CASTTGGVYNGQFF. The CDR3 DNA sequence: TGTGCCAGCACAACGGGGGGGGTCTACAATGGGCAGTTCTTC.

The J gene is TRBJ2-1, the V gene TRBV14; 13 bases are shared with TRBD2. Germline values: CDR1 SGHDN, CDR2 FVKESK. J gave up 5 bases and V 0 bases, and 1 base lay outside the gene matches. The CDR3 is made up of 16 amino acids. Here the CDR3 DNA reads TGTGCCAGCAGCCAAGAACTAGCGGGAGGGGACAATGAGCAGTTCTTC. It codes for CASSQELAGGDNEQFF.

The genes are TRBV12-3 or TRBV12-4 and TRBJ2-2; 11 bases align to TRBD2. V dropped 3 bases and J dropped 7; count of bases not matched to a gene: 10. This CDR3 has 17 amino acids. CDR3 nucleotides: TGTGCCAGCAGTTTGAGGCTTAGCGGGAGGGCCGTCGGGGAGCTGTTTTTT. This codes for CASSLRLSGRAVGELFF.

This clonotype has ten or more counts. The chain couples TRBV3-1 to TRBJ1-1, with a possible D match to TRBD1 (5 bases). Trimming removed 4 bases from V and 5 bases from J, with 11 bases in between. The CDR3 runs 13 residues. The germline V gene has CDR1 LGHDT and CDR2 YNNKEL (reference sequence). CDR3 in amino acids: CASSRGGKTEAFF. In DNA, the CDR3 is TGTGCCAGCAGCCGCGGGGGGAAGACTGAAGCTTTCTTT.

The chain is built from TRBV14 and TRBJ1-2; D uncertain. Trimming removed 3 bases from V and 3 bases from J, with 8 bases in between. The CDR3 is made up of 13 amino acids. The germline V gene has CDR1 SGHDN and CDR2 FVKESK. CDR3 sequence (DNA): TGTGCCAGCAGCCAGGAAAACGACTATGGCTACACCTTC. As protein: CASSQENDYGYTF. The variable domain in full, with the rest retrieved from reference TRBV14 and TRBJ1-2, is EAGVTQFPSHSVIEKGQTVTLRCDPISGHDNLYWYRRVMGKEIKFLLHFVKESKQDESGMPNNRFLAERTGGTYSTLKVQPAELEDSGVYFCASSQENDYGYTFGSGTRLTVV.

This clonotype was seen more than once but under ten times. V usage is TRBV6-2 or TRBV6-3 and J usage is TRBJ2-2, with D perhaps matching TRBD1 (5 bases). CDR1 is MNHEY, CDR2 SVGEGT, per germline. This CDR3 is 14 amino acids long. The V gene lost 6 bases and the J gene lost 6 bases, with 14 bases spanning the gap. The CDR3 loop is CASRTQEYAGELFF. The CDR3 DNA sequence: TGTGCCAGCAGGACACAGGAATACGCCGGGGAGCTGTTTTTT.

In its sample, this clonotype was seen many times. The V and J genes are TRBV20-1 and TRBJ2-1, with D possibly being TRBD2 (6 bases). This CDR3 is built from 15 residues. CDR1 is DFQATT and CDR2 is SNEGSKA in the germline V gene (reference sequence). V was cut by 5 bases and J by 6 bases, with 20 bases left in between. DNA of the CDR3: TGCAGTGCTCAAGGCCACCGGGGGATCCTCAATGAGCAGTTCTTC. This sequence encodes CSAQGHRGILNEQFF.

At least ten counts were recorded for this clonotype. The genes are TRBV6-1 and TRBJ1-2; 7 nucleotides match TRBD1. V lost 8 bases to trimming and J lost 4 bases; unmatched junction nucleotides: 10. CDR1 and CDR2 (germline): MNHNS, SASEGT. The CDR3 covers 14 residues. CDR3 protein: CASFDRASSYGYTF. CDR3 nucleotides: TGTGCCAGCTTTGACAGGGCCTCCTCCTATGGCTACACCTTC.

The table lists this clonotype with many counts. V is TRBV4-1 and J is TRBJ1-5; D might be TRBD1 (5 bases). The V end lost 1 base, the J end lost 4 bases, and 11 bases lay between the germline ends. The CDR3 runs to 15 residues. Germline CDR1 reads MGHRA; CDR2 reads YSYEKL. Here the CDR3 reads CASSQGGSSNQPQHF. The CDR3 DNA follows: TGCGCCAGCAGCCAAGGGGGCAGCTCTAATCAGCCCCAGCATTTT.

In this sample, this clonotype turned up once. The V and J genes are TRBV13 and TRBJ2-4; maybe TRBD2 (6 bases). Trimming pared 8 bases from V and 3 bases from J, leaving 32 bases between. The CDR3 spans 20 residues. The germline V gene has CDR1 PRHDT and CDR2 FYEKMQ (reference sequence). The CDR3 loop reads CASGSNPRTGRLYRKNIQYF. In DNA form, the CDR3 reads TGTGCCAGCGGCTCAAACCCAAGAACTGGGAGGCTATATCGCAAAAACATTCAGTACTTC.

There are many counts of this clonotype. The rearrangement links TRBV20-1 to TRBJ2-5; D is undetermined. CDR1 and CDR2 (germline): DFQATT, SNEGSKA (reference sequence). The CDR3 sequence is 11 residues long. V lost 4 bases to trimming and J lost 4 bases, with 7 bases between them. The CDR3 nucleotides read TGCAGTGCTACGTTATTAGAGACCCAGTACTTC. Translation gives CSATLLETQYF.

Only a few counts were recorded for this clonotype. The chain carries TRBV15 and TRBJ2-1, with D unclear. Germline CDR1 LNHNV, CDR2 YYDKDF (reference sequence). Trimming removed 4 bases at V and 2 bases at J, with 12 bases between. There are 15 residues in the CDR3. The chain's CDR3 is CATSKGLEPYNEQFF. CDR3 nucleotide sequence: TGTGCCACCAGCAAGGGTTTGGAACCCTACAATGAGCAGTTCTTC.

This clonotype was counted a few times. This chain joins TRBV13 and TRBJ2-1; 13 bases map to TRBD2. This CDR3 contains 17 residues. Germline CDR1 reads PRHDT; CDR2 reads FYEKMQ (reference sequence). V shed 5 bases and J 6 bases; nucleotides not matched to a gene: 10. CDR3 protein: CASSLRTSGRALNEQFF. CDR3 nucleotide sequence: TGTGCCAGCAGCCTCAGGACTAGCGGGAGAGCCCTCAATGAGCAGTTCTTC.

This clonotype has at least ten counts. This chain links TRBV12-3 or TRBV12-4 with TRBJ2-2; tentative D call: TRBD2 (5 bases). V shed 3 bases and J shed 1 base, with 9 bases lying between them. The CDR3 length is 15 residues. Written as DNA, the CDR3 is TGTGCCAGCAGTTTTACCGGGATGAACACCGGGGAGCTGTTTTTT. It translates to CASSFTGMNTGELFF.

This clonotype has a count of ten or more. The chain joins TRBV6-5 to TRBJ1-4; D is uncertain. The CDR3 totals 13 residues. The ends were cut back, 2 bases at V and 7 bases at J, with 8 bases in the middle. The germline V gene has CDR1 MNHEY and CDR2 SVGAGI. The CDR3: CASSYRPGEKLFF. CDR3 nucleotide sequence: TGTGCCAGCAGTTACCGCCCCGGTGAAAAACTGTTTTTT.

A few counts support this clonotype. The CDR3 DNA reads as TGTGCCAGCAGTTTTGAGGGAGGGGGAACTGAAGCTTTCTTT. It specifies CASSFEGGGTEAFF. The V call is TRBV28, the J call TRBJ1-1; D may be TRBD1 (6 bases). The CDR3 covers 14 residues. CDR1 and CDR2 (germline): MDHEN, SYDVKM. V gave up 3 bases and J gave up 5 bases, with 13 bases separating them.

This clonotype came up many times. The chain joins TRBV5-6 to TRBJ2-7, with D possibly being TRBD1 or TRBD2 (5 bases each). The CDR3 has 14 amino acids. Germline CDR1 is SGHDT and CDR2 is YYEEEE. Trimming stripped 0 bases from V and 2 bases from J, with 9 bases between. The CDR3 DNA reads TGTGCCAGCAGCTTGGGAGGGGAACCCTACGAGCAGTACTTC. Translating gives CASSLGGEPYEQYF.

The chain carries TRBV2 and TRBJ1-2; 10 nucleotides agree with TRBD1. CDR1 is SNHLY, CDR2 FYNNEI, per germline. V shed 5 bases and J 6 bases; nucleotides not matched to a gene: 12. The CDR3 loop spans 16 amino acids. For the CDR3, the DNA is TGTGCCAGCAGTTTGTCCGGGACAGGGGACTTCCATGGCTACACCTTC. Its translation: CASSLSGTGDFHGYTF.

This clonotype has at least ten counts. The rearrangement uses TRBV6-2 or TRBV6-3 and TRBJ2-5; perhaps TRBD2 as D (5 bases). V was shortened by 5 bases and J by 13 bases, with 20 bases between the two germline ends. Germline V gene lookup returns CDR1 MNHEY and CDR2 SVGEGT. The CDR3 totals 13 residues. Written as DNA, the CDR3 is TGTGCCAGCAGTGAAAATGAGTCGGCGAGGGTGTACTTC. It encodes CASSENESARVYF.

This clonotype was counted ten times or more. The chain employs TRBV6-1 and TRBJ2-1, with 9 bases identical to TRBD2. Germline values: CDR1 MNHNS, CDR2 SASEGT. The CDR3 extends over 14 amino acids. Unmatched junction bases numbered 5, after V lost 5 bases and J lost 6 bases. The CDR3, as DNA: TGTGCCAGCAGTCCTGCGGGAGGGGGCAATGAGCAGTTCTTC. Translated, it gives CASSPAGGGNEQFF.